The rows below give T cell receptor beta chains drawn from one sample of a study of blood T cell repertoires in COVID-19. Produced via immunoSEQ multiplex PCR; TCRdb's table is partial and in-frame only. The sample records around 20,000 clones, roughly 87% being singletons. The sample comprised peripheral blood. These receptors all stem from a human donor in a cohort sampled during active COVID-19. The donor label of this sample is uncertain. Both conserved end residues are part of each CDR3. The D gene is left open where the match is weak. For some rows the clone size is stated as once, few or many, or as a class when expanded; others skip it.

clone size: NA; V gene: TRBV28; D gene: NA; J gene: TRBJ2-7; CDR3 protein: CASSFPPTGNSYEQYF; CDR3 DNA: TGTGCCAGCAGTTTCCCCCCTACAGGTAACTCCTACGAGCAGTACTTC
clone size: NA; V gene: TRBV6-5; D gene: NA; J gene: TRBJ2-1; CDR3 protein: CASSYNRATYNEQFF; CDR3 DNA: TGTGCCAGCAGTTACAACAGGGCGACCTACAATGAGCAGTTCTTC
clone size: NA; V gene: TRBV12-3/TRBV12-4; D gene: TRBD1; J gene: TRBJ1-1; CDR3 protein: CASRGTVQAFF; CDR3 DNA: TGTGCCAGCAGGGGGACAGTGCAAGCTTTCTTT
clone size: NA; V gene: TRBV6-1; D gene: TRBD1; J gene: TRBJ1-2; CDR3 protein: CASSDRGHGYTF; CDR3 DNA: TGTGCCAGCAGTGACAGGGGGCATGGCTACACCTTC
clone size: NA; V gene: TRBV9; D gene: TRBD2; J gene: TRBJ2-1; CDR3 protein: CASSLPGLASNEQFF; CDR3 DNA: TGTGCCAGCAGCCTACCGGGACTAGCGTCCAATGAGCAGTTCTTC
clone size: NA; V gene: TRBV15; D gene: TRBD1; J gene: TRBJ2-1; CDR3 protein: CATSRELQGASEQFF; CDR3 DNA: TGTGCCACCAGCAGAGAATTACAGGGGGCTAGTGAGCAGTTCTTC
clone size: NA; V gene: TRBV28; D gene: NA; J gene: TRBJ2-7; CDR3 protein: CASSHPAGLSYEQYF; CDR3 DNA: TGTGCCAGCAGCCACCCGGCAGGTCTATCCTACGAGCAGTACTTC
clone size: once; V gene: TRBV10-1; D gene: NA; J gene: TRBJ2-6; CDR3 protein: CASSAGGLPTSGANVLTF; CDR3 DNA: TGCGCCAGCAGTGCTGGAGGGCTCCCTACCTCTGGGGCCAACGTCCTGACTTTC
clone size: NA; V gene: TRBV11-3; D gene: NA; J gene: TRBJ2-1; CDR3 protein: CASSVRGGTFNEQFF; CDR3 DNA: TGTGCCAGCAGCGTCCGAGGGGGAACGTTCAATGAGCAGTTCTTC
clone size: once; V gene: TRBV6-6; D gene: TRBD2; J gene: TRBJ2-4; CDR3 protein: CASSPGLARIKYF; CDR3 DNA: TGTGCCAGCAGTCCCGGACTAGCGAGAATAAAGTACTTC
clone size: NA; V gene: TRBV19; D gene: NA; J gene: TRBJ2-1; CDR3 protein: CASRNPRNEQFF; CDR3 DNA: TGTGCCAGTCGAAACCCTAGGAATGAGCAGTTCTTC
clone size: NA; V gene: TRBV11-3; D gene: TRBD2; J gene: TRBJ2-7; CDR3 protein: CASSLEASGAYEQYF; CDR3 DNA: TGTGCCAGCAGCTTAGAAGCTAGCGGTGCCTACGAGCAGTACTTC
clone size: NA; V gene: TRBV15; D gene: TRBD2; J gene: TRBJ2-1; CDR3 protein: CATSRGGGRQFF; CDR3 DNA: TGTGCCACCAGCAGAGGGGGGGGAAGGCAGTTCTTC
clone size: NA; V gene: TRBV2; D gene: NA; J gene: TRBJ1-1; CDR3 protein: CASSGQAMNTEAFF; CDR3 DNA: TGTGCCAGCAGCGGACAAGCGATGAACACTGAAGCTTTCTTT
clone size: NA; V gene: TRBV13; D gene: TRBD2; J gene: TRBJ2-7; CDR3 protein: CASSLTSGRREQYF; CDR3 DNA: TGTGCCAGCAGCTTGACTAGCGGGAGGAGAGAGCAGTACTTC
clone size: NA; V gene: TRBV6-5; D gene: TRBD1; J gene: TRBJ1-6; CDR3 protein: CASSSGTGRSLHF; CDR3 DNA: TGTGCCAGCAGTTCGGGGACAGGGCGATCCCTCCACTTT
clone size: NA; V gene: TRBV5-1; D gene: TRBD2; J gene: TRBJ2-1; CDR3 protein: CASKIRLAGDNEQFF; CDR3 DNA: TGCGCCAGCAAAATACGACTAGCGGGAGACAATGAGCAGTTCTTC
clone size: NA; V gene: TRBV9; D gene: NA; J gene: TRBJ1-6; CDR3 protein: CASSYSYNSPLHF; CDR3 DNA: TGTGCCAGCAGCTACTCCTATAATTCACCCCTCCACTTT
clone size: few; V gene: TRBV7-6; D gene: TRBD2; J gene: TRBJ2-7; CDR3 protein: CASSLGTSGLYEQYF; CDR3 DNA: TGTGCCAGCAGCTTAGGGACTAGCGGATTATACGAGCAGTACTTC
clone size: NA; V gene: TRBV30; D gene: TRBD1; J gene: TRBJ1-1; CDR3 protein: CAWTGGAFF; CDR3 DNA: TGTGCCTGGACAGGGGGGGCTTTCTTT
clone size: NA; V gene: TRBV12-3/TRBV12-4; D gene: NA; J gene: TRBJ2-7; CDR3 protein: CASRRGVYEQYF; CDR3 DNA: TGTGCCAGCAGGAGAGGTGTTTACGAGCAGTACTTC
clone size: NA; V gene: TRBV27; D gene: NA; J gene: TRBJ2-5; CDR3 protein: CASSPAVRVWGVTQYF; CDR3 DNA: TGTGCCAGCAGTCCAGCCGTGAGGGTCTGGGGGGTGACCCAGTACTTC
clone size: NA; V gene: TRBV5-4; D gene: NA; J gene: TRBJ2-5; CDR3 protein: CASSLAQGGGETQYF; CDR3 DNA: TGTGCCAGCAGCTTGGCACAGGGGGGGGGCGAGACCCAGTACTTC
clone size: NA; V gene: TRBV5-1; D gene: NA; J gene: TRBJ2-3; CDR3 protein: CASSLAPVSIKRTDTQYF; CDR3 DNA: TGCGCCAGCAGCTTGGCACCCGTCTCCATCAAGAGAACAGATACGCAGTATTTT
clone size: NA; V gene: TRBV18; D gene: NA; J gene: TRBJ2-2; CDR3 protein: CASSPLSGELFF; CDR3 DNA: TGTGCCAGCTCACCTCTCTCCGGGGAGCTGTTTTTT
clone size: NA; V gene: TRBV28; D gene: NA; J gene: TRBJ1-2; CDR3 protein: CASRSGGGDGNYGYTF; CDR3 DNA: TGTGCCAGCAGATCTGGGGGGGGTGACGGTAACTATGGCTACACCTTC
clone size: NA; V gene: TRBV5-1; D gene: NA; J gene: TRBJ1-2; CDR3 protein: CASSLEGARGYTF; CDR3 DNA: TGCGCCAGCAGCTTGGAAGGGGCTCGTGGCTACACCTTC
clone size: NA; V gene: TRBV6-1; D gene: NA; J gene: TRBJ2-2; CDR3 protein: CASSEAPPGTNTGELFF; CDR3 DNA: TGTGCCAGCAGTGAAGCGCCTCCCGGGACGAACACCGGGGAGCTGTTTTTT
clone size: NA; V gene: TRBV5-4; D gene: TRBD2; J gene: TRBJ2-3; CDR3 protein: CASSAAGGGTDTQYF; CDR3 DNA: TGTGCCAGCAGCGCAGCGGGAGGTGGCACAGATACGCAGTATTTT
clone size: NA; V gene: TRBV2; D gene: NA; J gene: TRBJ2-3; CDR3 protein: CASIMGLDGSTDTQYF; CDR3 DNA: TGTGCCAGCATTATGGGACTGGATGGTAGCACAGATACGCAGTATTTT
clone size: NA; V gene: TRBV3-1/TRBV3-2; D gene: NA; J gene: TRBJ1-6; CDR3 protein: CASSPTPWPSSPLHF; CDR3 DNA: TGTGCCAGCAGCCCCACACCTTGGCCCTCTTCACCCCTCCACTTT
clone size: NA; V gene: TRBV21-1; D gene: NA; J gene: TRBJ2-7; CDR3 protein: CASSKVLAGYEQYF; CDR3 DNA: TGTGCCAGCAGCAAAGTGCTTGCGGGGTACGAGCAGTACTTC
clone size: NA; V gene: TRBV6-5; D gene: NA; J gene: TRBJ1-2; CDR3 protein: CASSYRAPVGDGYTF; CDR3 DNA: TGTGCCAGCAGTTACCGGGCACCGGTGGGAGATGGCTACACCTTC
clone size: NA; V gene: TRBV28; D gene: TRBD2; J gene: TRBJ2-7; CDR3 protein: CASSLTSGRAYEQYF; CDR3 DNA: TGTGCCAGCAGTTTGACTAGCGGGAGGGCCTACGAGCAGTACTTC
clone size: NA; V gene: TRBV28; D gene: NA; J gene: TRBJ1-4; CDR3 protein: CASSLFRNNEKLFF; CDR3 DNA: TGTGCCAGCAGTTTGTTTAGAAATAATGAAAAACTGTTTTTT